Following are 26 T cell receptor beta chains from one sample sequenced in a study of identical twins listed by TCRdb under 2016. Receptor libraries were prepared by 5' RACE. TCRdb records Illumina HiSeq 2000 as the sequencer. Using fastp trimming at Q25 and MiXCR clonotype assembly, TCRdb reanalyzed the public sequencing data and kept in-frame beta chains. Every distinct CDR3 protein forms one entry, paired with its most common genes and DNA. In this sample the table shows approximately 94,000 distinct CDR3 sequences, 4.5% to 6.5% of which occur a single time. The ten most abundant clones make up about an eighth of the sample. The sequenced sample consisted of memory T cells sorted from blood. The cell subset or site label corresponds to: CD45RO+ enriched T cells. The origin of the receptors is a woman aged 45 to 65 in good health.

There are many counts of this clonotype. The rearrangement links TRBV12-3 or TRBV12-4 to TRBJ2-7, with 11 bases that match TRBD1. The length of the CDR3 is 14 residues. Trimming took 3 bases from V and 6 from J; bases not matched to a gene: 4. The CDR3 DNA reads TGTGCCAGCAGTTTCGGGACAGGGGGTGGCGAGCAGTACTTC. This encodes CASSFGTGGGEQYF.

The chain links TRBV4-2 to TRBJ1-5; possible D gene TRBD1, 5 bases. Trimming took off 1 base at V and 6 bases at J, with 16 bases between the two ends. Germline values: CDR1 LGHNA, CDR2 YNFKEQ. The CDR3 contains 16 residues. CDR3 coding DNA: TGTGCCAGCAGCCAAGGTGGCAGGGACTTCCGTCAGCCCCAGCATTTT. Translating gives CASSQGGRDFRQPQHF.

This clonotype was seen a single time. The chain recombines TRBV6-1 with TRBJ2-5; TRBD1 or TRBD2 may be the D gene (7 bases each). Germline V gene data show CDR1 as MNHNS and CDR2 as SASEGT. V lost 11 bases, J lost 5 bases, and 18 bases lay in between. The CDR3 is 13 residues long. CDR3 DNA: TGTGCCCACAGGGGAGGGGGACCGGAGACCCAGTACTTC. This translates into CAHRGGGPETQYF.

This clonotype was seen at least ten times. The CDR3, as DNA: TGTGCCAGCAGTTTATCATTCGGGGTTGGCAGGGGGACCTACGAGCAGTACTTC. Its translation is CASSLSFGVGRGTYEQYF. The chain has TRBV12-3 or TRBV12-4 and TRBJ2-7, with 7 bases that match TRBD1. After removal of 2 bases from V and 2 bases from J, the junction contained 15 bases not matched to a gene. The CDR3 spans 18 residues.

The sample holds many counts of this clonotype. J is TRBJ2-2 and V is TRBV4-1; 14 bases are a match to TRBD2. Germline assignment: CDR1 MGHRA and CDR2 YSYEKL. With 0 bases clipped from V and 5 bases from J, the junction kept 5 bases outside the gene matches. This CDR3 has 18 residues. As DNA, the CDR3 is TGCGCCAGCAGCCAAGAAGGACTAGCGGGAGGAGGGACCGGGGAGCTGTTTTTT. Residues: CASSQEGLAGGGTGELFF.

Ten or more counts support this clonotype. The rearrangement links TRBV13 to TRBJ1-6, with TRBD1 as a possible D gene (6 bases). Trimming stripped 5 bases from V and 7 bases from J, with 15 bases between. CDR3 length: 15 amino acids. The germline V gene has CDR1 PRHDT and CDR2 FYEKMQ (reference sequence). CDR3 amino acids: CASSKKTGTNSPLHF. CDR3 nucleotide sequence: TGTGCCAGCAGCAAAAAGACAGGAACGAATTCACCCCTCCACTTT.

At least ten counts were recorded for this clonotype. This chain connects TRBV5-1 to TRBJ2-3, with 11 nucleotides matching TRBD2. This CDR3 region has 18 residues. V trimming: 4 bases; J trimming: 5 bases; junction bases outside the gene matches: 15. The V gene's germline CDR1 is SGHRS and CDR2 YFSETQ. CDR3 loop: CASSVTSGSLLVRDTQYF. The CDR3 DNA reads TGCGCCAGCAGCGTCACTAGCGGGAGCCTTCTAGTGCGAGATACGCAGTATTTT.

The chain links TRBV3-1 to TRBJ2-7; D is ambiguous. The CDR3 has 13 amino acids. Trimming took off 0 bases at V and 6 bases at J, with 9 bases between the two ends. CDR1 and CDR2 (germline): LGHDT, YNNKEL (reference sequence). The CDR3 DNA is TGTGCCAGCAGCCAAGACAGCCTCGGCGAGCAGTACTTC. Translated: CASSQDSLGEQYF.

This clonotype was seen repeatedly, ten times or more. This chain joins TRBV4-1 and TRBJ2-1; 14 bases are a match to TRBD2. J lost 4 bases, V lost 4 bases, and 6 bases had no gene match. Looked up from germline, CDR1 is MGHRA and CDR2 is YSYEKL. This CDR3 is built from 17 residues. The CDR3 DNA sequence: TGCGCCAGCAGCCCGCTGGGGACTAGCGGGAGATACAATGAGCAGTTCTTC. Protein: CASSPLGTSGRYNEQFF.

This chain links TRBV3-1 with TRBJ1-1; D call uncertain. The CDR3 is 14 residues long. Trimming took off 7 bases at V and 4 bases at J, with 16 bases between the two ends. Germline lookup yields CDR1 LGHDT and CDR2 YNNKEL (reference sequence). The CDR3 here is CASNDGEWGTEAFF. The CDR3 DNA is TGTGCCAGCAATGACGGGGAGTGGGGCACTGAAGCTTTCTTT.

This clonotype was seen at least ten times. The rearrangement links TRBV30 to TRBJ1-4, with D possibly matching TRBD1 (6 bases). This CDR3 has 15 residues. Between the trimmed V and J ends, which lost 2 bases and 7 bases, there was a span of 17 bases. Looked up from germline, CDR1 is GTSNPN and CDR2 is SVGIG (reference sequence). CDR3 sequence reads: CAWSPGRGGTEKLFF. The CDR3 DNA sequence: TGTGCCTGGAGTCCGGGGAGGGGGGGGACTGAAAAACTGTTTTTT.

This clonotype has only a few counts. This rearrangement joins TRBV6-6 to TRBJ1-1; D is possibly TRBD1 (5 bases). CDR1 is MNHNY, CDR2 SVGAGI, per germline (reference sequence). V was trimmed by 2 bases and J by 11 bases, leaving 12 bases between them. CDR3 size: 12 residues. The CDR3: CASSYRSRDAFF. The CDR3 nucleotides read TGTGCCAGCAGTTACAGATCCAGGGATGCTTTCTTT.

This clonotype appeared many times. The chain combines TRBV11-3 with TRBJ1-4; D might be TRBD1 (5 bases). Between the trimmed V and J ends, which lost 10 bases and 0 bases, there was a span of 21 bases. This CDR3 region has 17 residues. The germline gives CDR1 SGHNT, CDR2 YENEEA. The CDR3 DNA follows: TGTGCCATCCACCGGGACCGAAACTTTGCAACTAATGAAAAACTGTTTTTT. Amino acids: CAIHRDRNFATNEKLFF.

This clonotype has ten or more counts. Here the CDR3 reads CASSYPTGTGTGELFF. DNA of the CDR3: TGTGCCAGCAGCTACCCTACCGGGACAGGGACCGGGGAGCTGTTTTTT. This chain joins TRBV7-9 and TRBJ2-2; 9 bases are a match to TRBD1. The trim removed 4 bases at V and 5 bases at J, leaving 8 bases unmatched. Germline V CDR1 and CDR2: SEHNR, FQNEAQ (reference sequence). The CDR3 totals 16 residues.

For this clonotype: A read error may explain this, as a much larger clone is one base away. The CDR3 does not close with the conserved phenylalanine or tryptophan, likely indicating a read error. V gene TRBV24-1 combines with J gene TRBJ2-2; D ambiguous. V lost 3 bases and J lost 4, with 2 bases in between. Germline CDR1 and CDR2: KGHDR and SFDVKD. This CDR3 spans 12 amino acids. CDR3 loop: CATSDPTGELFL. In DNA, the CDR3 is TGTGCCACCAGTGATCCCACCGGGGAGCTGTTTCTT.

This rearrangement joins TRBV11-3 to TRBJ1-1; unclear D gene. This CDR3 contains 11 residues. Trimming cost V 8 bases and J 3 bases, with 7 bases left between them. Germline CDR1 is SGHNT and CDR2 is YENEEA. The CDR3 region has the DNA TGTGCCAGCCTAGAGGACACTGAAGCTTTCTTT. It translates to CASLEDTEAFF.

This clonotype was counted many times. This sequence joins TRBV5-4 and TRBJ2-1; tentatively, D is TRBD2 (6 bases). V was shortened by 2 bases and J by 3 bases, with 9 bases between the two germline ends. The germline CDR1 and CDR2 sequences are SGHNT and YYREEE (reference sequence). The CDR3 sequence is 14 residues long. CDR3 loop: CASSLVRDYNEQFF. CDR3 in DNA: TGTGCCAGCAGCTTAGTGCGGGACTACAATGAGCAGTTCTTC.

This clonotype was picked up many times. The chain employs TRBV5-5 and TRBJ2-7; tentatively, D is TRBD1 (5 bases). Trimming left V 4 bases short and J 4 bases short, with 15 bases between. This CDR3 contains 14 residues. Germline assignment: CDR1 SGHKS and CDR2 YYEKEE (reference sequence). In nucleotides, the CDR3 is TGTGCCAGCAGCCGGAGCCAGGGCTGGTACGAGCAGTACTTC. Encoded protein: CASSRSQGWYEQYF.

This clonotype occurred many times. V usage is TRBV5-1 and J usage is TRBJ1-1, with 7 positions matching TRBD1. The CDR3 sequence is 16 residues long. Germline loops: CDR1 SGHRS, CDR2 YFSETQ. Unmatched junction bases numbered 9, after V lost 4 bases and J lost 0 bases. Here the CDR3 DNA reads TGCGCCAGCAGCCCCGACCCAGGGGGAATGAACACTGAAGCTTTCTTT. It translates to CASSPDPGGMNTEAFF. The full variable domain, its missing parts supplied by reference TRBV5-1 and TRBJ1-1, is KAGVTQTPRYLIKTRGQQVTLSCSPISGHRSVSWYQQTPGQGLQFLFEYFSETQRNKGNFPGRFSGRQFSNSRSEMNVSTLELGDSALYLCASSPDPGGMNTEAFFGQGTRLTVV.

This clonotype was found many times. This sequence joins TRBV25-1 and TRBJ2-3; possible D gene TRBD2, 5 bases. The CDR3 spans 15 residues. Germline assignment: CDR1 MGHDK and CDR2 SYGVNS. V was clipped by 4 bases and J by 3 bases, with 14 bases between them. CDR3 sequence: CASSAAVVVTDTQYF. In DNA form, the CDR3 reads TGTGCCAGCAGTGCAGCGGTGGTTGTTACAGATACGCAGTATTTT. Variable domain in full (rest from reference TRBV25-1 and TRBJ2-3): EADIYQTPRYLVIGTGKKITLECSQTMGHDKMYWYQQDPGMELHLIHYSYGVNSTEKGDLSSESTVSRIRTEHFPLTLESARPSHTSQYLCASSAAVVVTDTQYFGPGTRLTVL.

This clonotype was seen at least ten times. The J gene is TRBJ2-7, the V gene TRBV20-1, with 7 positions matching TRBD1. V lost 6 bases, J lost 6 bases, and 14 bases stayed unmatched. This CDR3 region has 14 residues. Germline loops: CDR1 DFQATT, CDR2 SNEGSKA (reference sequence). This CDR3 is CSATKGQSGLEQYF. DNA of the CDR3: TGCAGTGCCACCAAGGGACAGAGTGGACTCGAGCAGTACTTC.

This clonotype showed up many times. V and J are TRBV11-2 and TRBJ1-4; tentative D call: TRBD1 (5 bases). The V end was cut by 0 bases, the J end by 3 bases, with 8 bases between. CDR1 and CDR2 from the germline V gene are SGHAT and FQNNGV. This CDR3 comprises 15 residues. The CDR3 loop is CASSLDGGANEKLFF. CDR3 nucleotide sequence: TGTGCCAGCAGCTTAGATGGGGGGGCTAATGAAAAACTGTTTTTT.

This clonotype was counted many times. The V call is TRBV7-8, the J call TRBJ1-1; TRBD1 is a possible D gene (5 bases). Per the germline V gene, CDR1 is SGHVS and CDR2 is FQNEAQ. The CDR3 is 14 residues long. V shed 1 base and J shed 6 bases, with 12 bases lying between them. The CDR3 sequence is CASSLGGGVAEAFF. The CDR3 DNA is TGTGCCAGCAGCTTAGGGGGGGGGGTGGCTGAAGCTTTCTTT.

Written as DNA, the CDR3 is TGTGCCAGCAGTGATGTGGGCTCCTACGAGCAGTACTTC. Translation: CASSDVGSYEQYF. This chain links TRBV2 with TRBJ2-7; D not resolved. Per germline, CDR1 SNHLY and CDR2 FYNNEI. The CDR3 is made up of 13 amino acids. The ends were cut back, 3 bases at V and 0 bases at J, with 6 bases in the middle.

This clonotype showed up just a few times. The genes are TRBV5-1 and TRBJ2-7; maybe TRBD2 (6 bases). The CDR3 consists of 14 residues. CDR1 is SGHRS and CDR2 is YFSETQ in the germline V gene. Trimming shortened V by 4 bases and J by 4 bases, and 15 bases separated the two germline ends. The CDR3 is CASSARAGLYEQYV. Written as DNA, the CDR3 is TGCGCCAGCAGCGCTCGGGCGGGACTGTACGAGCAGTACGTC.

In its sample, this clonotype was seen many times. The V and J genes are TRBV14 and TRBJ1-4; no clear D gene. The ends were cut back, 1 base at V and 10 bases at J, with 10 bases in the middle. The CDR3 is made up of 13 amino acids. From germline, CDR1 is SGHDN and CDR2 FVKESK. The chain's CDR3 is CASSQVSRAKLFF. As DNA, the CDR3 is TGTGCCAGCAGCCAAGTGTCGCGAGCAAAACTGTTTTTT.